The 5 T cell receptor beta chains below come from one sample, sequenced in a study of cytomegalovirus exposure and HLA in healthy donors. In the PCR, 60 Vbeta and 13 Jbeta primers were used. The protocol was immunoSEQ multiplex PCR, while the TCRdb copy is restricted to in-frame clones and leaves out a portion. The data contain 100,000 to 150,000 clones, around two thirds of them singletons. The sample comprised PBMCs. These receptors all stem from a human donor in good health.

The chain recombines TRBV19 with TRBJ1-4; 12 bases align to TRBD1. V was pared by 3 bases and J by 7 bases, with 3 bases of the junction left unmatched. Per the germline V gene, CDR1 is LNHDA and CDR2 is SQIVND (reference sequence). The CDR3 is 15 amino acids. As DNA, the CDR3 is TGTGCCAGTAGTATCGGGACAGGGGGCGGTGAAAAACTGTTTTTT. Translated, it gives CASSIGTGGGEKLFF. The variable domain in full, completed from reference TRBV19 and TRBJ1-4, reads DGGITQSPKYLFRKEGQNVTLSCEQNLNHDAMYWYRQDPGQGLRLIYYSQIVNDFQKGDIAEGYSVSREKKESFPLTVTSAQKNPTAFYLCASSIGTGGGEKLFFGSGTQLSVL.

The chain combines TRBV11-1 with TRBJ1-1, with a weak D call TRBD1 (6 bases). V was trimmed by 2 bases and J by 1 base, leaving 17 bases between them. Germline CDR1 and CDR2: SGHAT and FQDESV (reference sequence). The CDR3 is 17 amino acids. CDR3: CASSLTGGRLGNTEAFF. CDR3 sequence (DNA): TGTGCCAGCAGCTTAACGGGGGGCCGTTTGGGGAACACTGAAGCTTTCTTT.

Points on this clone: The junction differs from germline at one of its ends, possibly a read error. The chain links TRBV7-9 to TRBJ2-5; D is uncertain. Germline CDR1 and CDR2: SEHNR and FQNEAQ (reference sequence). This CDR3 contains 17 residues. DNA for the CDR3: TGTTCCAGCAGCTTCGGTCGGTCGTCCCCACCGCAAGAGACCCAGTACTTC. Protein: CSSSFGRSSPPQETQYF.

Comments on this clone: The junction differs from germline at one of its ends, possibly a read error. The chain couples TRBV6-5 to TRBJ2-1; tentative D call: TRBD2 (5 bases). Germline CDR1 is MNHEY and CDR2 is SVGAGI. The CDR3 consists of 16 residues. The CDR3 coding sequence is TGTGCCGGCAGTTACGGAGCCGGGGTCACCTACAATGAGCAGTTCTTC. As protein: CAGSYGAGVTYNEQFF.

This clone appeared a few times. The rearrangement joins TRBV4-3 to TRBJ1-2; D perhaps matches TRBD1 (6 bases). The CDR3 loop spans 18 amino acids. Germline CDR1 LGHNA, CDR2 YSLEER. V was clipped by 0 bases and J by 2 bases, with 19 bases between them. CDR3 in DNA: TGCGCCAGCAGCCAAGATCCAGGGGACCTGCTGATAAACTATGGCTACACCTTC. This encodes CASSQDPGDLLINYGYTF.